The next 18 T cell receptor beta chains were all read from a single sample in a study of CD8 T cells in Susac syndrome. After extraction with the RNeasy kit, roughly 0.45 to 1 ug of the RNA was reverse transcribed using random hexamers. MiXCR, run by TCRdb on the immunoSEQ multiplex PCR reads, gives a single entry per CDR3 protein. The sample holds about 150,000 distinct CDR3 sequences; about 94% are singletons and the top ten take over 0.065%. Material: CD4+ T cells from PBMCs. These TCRs come from a human donor with Susac syndrome.

This clonotype was detected once. This chain connects TRBV6-6 to TRBJ2-3; TRBD2 aligns across 12 bases. In germline, CDR1 is MNHNY, CDR2 SVGAGI (reference sequence). J was trimmed by 6 bases and V by 3 bases; bases with no gene match: 4. The CDR3 length is 15 residues. CDR3 residues: CASSYGTSGPDTQYF. The CDR3 bases are TGTGCCAGCAGTTATGGGACTAGCGGGCCCGATACGCAGTATTTT.

The CDR3 loop reads CASSEEGTSGGAESQYF. The CDR3 nucleotides read TGTGCCAGCAGTGAAGAGGGGACTAGCGGGGGGGCGGAGAGTCAGTACTTC. This chain joins TRBV2 and TRBJ2-4; 16 bases match TRBD2. From germline, CDR1 is SNHLY and CDR2 FYNNEI. V shed 1 base and J 12 bases; nucleotides not matched to a gene: 9. The CDR3 has 17 amino acids.

The genes are TRBV27 and TRBJ2-2; D ambiguous. V was trimmed by 2 bases and J by 3 bases, leaving 4 bases between them. Germline V CDR1 and CDR2: MNHEY, SMNVEV (reference sequence). This CDR3 comprises 13 residues. The CDR3 spells CASSLRDTGELFF. The CDR3 bases are TGTGCCAGCAGTTTACGAGACACCGGGGAGCTGTTTTTT.

As regards this clonotype: Relative to the germline gene, one junction end is altered; a read error may explain this. The V gene is TRBV3-1, the J gene TRBJ2-1; TRBD2 matches at 8 bases. CDR3 length equals 12 residues. Germline lookup yields CDR1 LGHDT and CDR2 YNNKEL (reference sequence). This CDR3 is CASSRAGAEVIF. For the CDR3, the DNA is TGTGCCAGCAGCCGAGCGGGGGCAGAAGTCATCTTC.

J is TRBJ2-3 and V is TRBV12-3 or TRBV12-4; D unresolved. V lost 4 bases, J lost 10 bases, and 9 bases lay in between. This CDR3 is built from 11 residues. DNA for the CDR3: TGTGCCAGCAGTTACCTAGAGGCGCAGTATTTT. Translated: CASSYLEAQYF.

This clonotype occurred once. This chain joins TRBV19 and TRBJ1-2, with a weak D call TRBD1 (5 bases). The CDR3 spans 15 residues. The germline V gene encodes CDR1 LNHDA and CDR2 SQIVND (reference sequence). Trimming left V 10 bases short and J 7 bases short, with 25 bases between. CDR3 DNA sequence: TGTGCCACCTCCGGTGGGGCCCGCGCGTCACTTGGCTACACCTTC. Protein product: CATSGGARASLGYTF.

The CDR3 DNA sequence: TGCAGTGCTAGCCTCTCAATCCGTAGCGCTTTCGACGAGCAGTACTTC. Translation: CSASLSIRSAFDEQYF. The chain employs TRBV20-1 and TRBJ2-7; D is perhaps TRBD2 (5 bases). The V and J ends lost 3 bases and 5 bases respectively, with 23 bases between them. Germline V gives CDR1 DFQATT, CDR2 SNEGSKA (reference sequence). This CDR3 is 16 amino acids long.

The rearrangement joins TRBV6-5 to TRBJ2-2; 8 bases line up with TRBD2. V was pared by 6 bases and J by 6 bases, with 9 bases of the junction left unmatched. In germline, CDR1 is MNHEY, CDR2 SVGAGI. The CDR3 runs 15 residues. The CDR3 loop reads CASSQLAAVAGELFF. The CDR3 coding sequence is TGTGCCAGCAGCCAACTAGCGGCCGTCGCCGGGGAGCTGTTTTTT.

This clonotype was counted a few times. The rearrangement joins TRBV28 to TRBJ2-7; D gene unclear. Germline assignment: CDR1 MDHEN and CDR2 SYDVKM. V was shortened by 6 bases and J by 3 bases, with 6 bases between the two germline ends. This CDR3 comprises 11 residues. The CDR3 region has the DNA TGTGCCAGCAGCTCCCTCTACGAGCAGTACTTC. Translating it yields CASSSLYEQYF.

The chain uses TRBV19 and TRBJ2-7, with TRBD2 identical over 9 bases. CDR1 and CDR2 (germline): LNHDA, SQIVND (reference sequence). With V trimmed by 8 bases and J by 3 bases, 11 bases remained unmatched. This CDR3 is built from 15 residues. The CDR3 loop reads CASRTAAGGGYEQYF. Written as DNA, the CDR3 is TGTGCCAGTCGTACTGCAGCGGGAGGTGGCTACGAGCAGTACTTC.

The V and J genes are TRBV19 and TRBJ1-2, with TRBD1 identical over 8 bases. CDR3 size: 14 residues. Germline values: CDR1 LNHDA, CDR2 SQIVND (reference sequence). With 5 bases clipped from V and 4 bases from J, the junction kept 6 bases outside the gene matches. The CDR3 DNA follows: TGTGCCAGTAGTGCGGGACAGGTTTTCTATGGCTACACCTTC. Translation gives CASSAGQVFYGYTF.

This sequence joins TRBV6-2 or TRBV6-3 and TRBJ2-7; 9 bases line up with TRBD1. This CDR3 spans 16 amino acids. V shed 6 bases, J shed 3 bases, and the junction held 12 bases outside the gene matches. Germline V gives CDR1 MNHEY, CDR2 SVGEGT. CDR3 in DNA: TGTGCCAGCAGACCCCTCCCGGGACAGGGTAGCTACGAGCAGTACTTC. This gives the protein CASRPLPGQGSYEQYF.

Here the CDR3 reads CASSSGLWGSSYEQYF. The CDR3 region has the DNA TGTGCCAGCAGCAGTGGGCTTTGGGGGAGCTCCTACGAGCAGTACTTC. This chain links TRBV7-9 with TRBJ2-7; either TRBD1 or TRBD2 may fit D (5 bases each). Germline V gene sequence: CDR1 SEHNR, CDR2 FQNEAQ (reference sequence). V was cut by 5 bases and J by 0 bases, with 17 bases left in between. CDR3 size: 16 residues. The full variable domain, rest sourced from reference TRBV7-9 and TRBJ2-7, is DTGVSQNPRHKITKRGQNVTFRCDPISEHNRLYWYRQTLGQGPEFLTYFQNEAQLEKSRLLSDRFSAERPKGSFSTLEIQRTEQGDSAMYLCASSSGLWGSSYEQYFGPGTRLTVT.

The count of this clonotype is one. The rearrangement uses TRBV28 and TRBJ1-1, with 9 bases identical to TRBD1. Germline V gives CDR1 MDHEN, CDR2 SYDVKM. V gave up 6 bases and J gave up 1 base; unmatched junction bases: 9. This CDR3 spans 16 amino acids. This CDR3 reads CASSWRTGQGNTEAFF. For the CDR3, the DNA is TGTGCCAGCAGCTGGAGAACGGGACAGGGGAACACTGAAGCTTTCTTT.

This clonotype was observed a single time. V and J are TRBV12-3 or TRBV12-4 and TRBJ2-5; 8 bases line up with TRBD1. The CDR3 spans 14 residues. V shed 6 bases and J 4 bases; nucleotides not matched to a gene: 7. The CDR3: CASSQDRGRETQYF. CDR3 in DNA: TGTGCCAGCAGCCAAGACAGGGGCCGAGAGACCCAGTACTTC.

V and J are TRBV20-1 and TRBJ2-1, with D tentatively TRBD1 or TRBD2 (5 bases each). Per the germline V gene, CDR1 is DFQATT and CDR2 is SNEGSKA (reference sequence). The CDR3 runs 15 residues. V dropped 5 bases and J dropped 2 bases, with 16 bases sitting between them. In DNA, the CDR3 is TGCAGTGCTGAGGGGCGGGCTGGCCCCTACAATGAGCAGTTCTTC. Translation: CSAEGRAGPYNEQFF.

This chain connects TRBV18 to TRBJ1-2; 8 bases are a match to TRBD1. The junction had 4 bases not matched to a gene; V was cut back by 3 bases and J by 4 bases. CDR1 KGHSH and CDR2 LQKENI come from the germline V gene. The CDR3 has 14 residues. The CDR3: CASSPSGQAYGYTF. The CDR3 DNA reads as TGTGCCAGCTCACCCTCGGGACAGGCCTATGGCTACACCTTC. Combining the CDR3 with reference TRBV18 and TRBJ1-2 gives the whole variable domain NAGVMQNPRHLVRRRGQEARLRCSPMKGHSHVYWYRQLPEEGLKFMVYLQKENIIDESGMPKERFSAEFPKEGPSILRIQQVVRGDSAAYFCASSPSGQAYGYTFGSGTRLTVV.

The chain's CDR3 is CSAGTANTEAFF. The CDR3 nucleotides read TGCAGCGCTGGGACAGCGAACACTGAAGCTTTCTTT. The chain employs TRBV29-1 and TRBJ1-1, with 7 bases that match TRBD1. CDR3 length: 12 amino acids. Germline CDR1 is SQVTM and CDR2 is ANQGSEA. V shed 7 bases and J 1 base; nucleotides not matched to a gene: 3.